These 28 T cell receptor beta chains originate from one sample sequenced in a study. TCRdb re-called the 5' RACE reads through MiXCR, storing one row per CDR3 protein. The table has tens of thousands of distinct CDR3 sequences, around 20% seen once. The sorted Tregs were CD4+CD25+CD127-/low cells. The sample taken for sequencing was Tregs sorted from blood. Every receptor here comes from a female donor with breast cancer.

This clonotype was picked up many times. CDR3 amino acids: CASSPFALGSGANVLTF. The CDR3 coding sequence is TGTGCCAGCAGTCCTTTCGCCTTGGGCTCTGGGGCCAACGTCCTGACTTTC. The chain combines TRBV7-3 with TRBJ2-6; D gene uncertain. This CDR3 is 17 amino acids long. CDR1 and CDR2 from the germline V gene are SGHTA and FQGTGA. V was clipped by 6 bases and J by 0 bases, with 15 bases between them. The full variable domain, in which reference TRBV7-3 and TRBJ2-6 provide the parts outside the CDR3, is GAGVSQTPSNKVTEKGKYVELRCDPISGHTALYWYRQSLGQGPEFLIYFQGTGAADDSGLPNDRFFAVRPEGSVSTLKIQRTERGDSAVYLCASSPFALGSGANVLTFGAGSRLTVL.

The sample holds a few counts of this clonotype. The chain uses TRBV6-5 and TRBJ2-1, with D perhaps being TRBD1 or TRBD2 (6 bases each). V was pared by 2 bases and J by 0 bases, with 11 bases between. Per germline, CDR1 MNHEY and CDR2 SVGAGI. The CDR3 runs to 16 residues. CDR3 in DNA: TGTGCCAGCAGTTACATCGGGGGCAGCTCCTACAATGAGCAGTTCTTC. Translation gives CASSYIGGSSYNEQFF.

This clonotype showed up just a few times. The CDR3 spells CASSQGASRGQFREQFF. CDR3 nucleotide sequence: TGTGCCAGCAGCCAAGGGGCTAGCCGGGGTCAATTCCGTGAGCAGTTCTTC. The genes are TRBV4-2 and TRBJ2-1; a weak D match, TRBD2 (5 bases). CDR3 length: 17 residues. Deletions cut 1 base from V and 9 bases from J, with 22 bases between. Germline V CDR1 and CDR2: LGHNA, YNFKEQ.

This clonotype was recorded a few times. The chain carries TRBV10-3 and TRBJ2-7; D possibly corresponds to TRBD1 (6 bases). The CDR3 consists of 16 residues. Germline V gene sequence: CDR1 ENHRY, CDR2 SYGVKD. V lost 0 bases to trimming and J lost 2 bases, with 14 bases between them. CDR3 loop: CAISESEYRTAYEQYF. The DNA for the CDR3 is TGTGCCATCAGTGAGTCTGAGTATAGGACAGCCTACGAGCAGTACTTC.

The chain has TRBV20-1 and TRBJ2-7; 7 positions match TRBD1. Germline trimming cut 2 bases from V and 1 base from J; bases unmatched to any gene: 2. There are 13 residues in the CDR3. The germline CDR1 and CDR2 sequences are DFQATT and SNEGSKA (reference sequence). CDR3 in DNA: TGCAGTGCTAGATTGACAGGGTCCTACGAGCAGTACTTC. Translation gives CSARLTGSYEQYF.

The chain has TRBV3-1 and TRBJ2-2; tentatively, D is TRBD1 (6 bases). The germline gives CDR1 LGHDT, CDR2 YNNKEL (reference sequence). The V end lost 4 bases, the J end lost 4 bases, and 19 bases lay between the germline ends. This CDR3 is 17 amino acids long. The CDR3 region is CASSPRDNYLGTGELFF. The DNA for the CDR3 is TGTGCCAGCAGCCCTCGGGACAACTATTTAGGCACCGGGGAGCTGTTTTTT.

The chain carries TRBV7-3 and TRBJ2-3; D is perhaps TRBD2 (6 bases). Germline CDR1 and CDR2: SGHTA and FQGTGA. The CDR3 consists of 12 residues. V lost 5 bases, J lost 6 bases, and 9 bases lay in between. CDR3 residues: CASSQRGDTQYF. For the CDR3, the DNA is TGTGCCAGCAGCCAACGGGGGGATACGCAGTATTTT.

This clonotype was seen ten or more times. The V call is TRBV28, the J call TRBJ2-7; the D is unclear. The CDR3 sequence is 13 residues long. Germline V gives CDR1 MDHEN, CDR2 SYDVKM. The V gene lost 6 bases and the J gene lost 3 bases, with 12 bases spanning the gap. The CDR3 DNA reads as TGTGCCAGCAGGGGGTCGGTACGCTACGAGCAGTACTTC. Its protein product is CASRGSVRYEQYF.

The chain couples TRBV7-9 to TRBJ2-7; the D gene is possibly TRBD1 (5 bases). The germline V and J ends were trimmed by 2 bases and 2 bases, with 13 bases remaining between them. Germline CDR1 is SEHNR and CDR2 is FQNEAQ (reference sequence). This CDR3 has 15 residues. The CDR3 DNA reads TGTGCCAGCAGCTTACAGGGATCCCCAGCCTACGAGCAGTACTTC. Its translation is CASSLQGSPAYEQYF.

This clonotype was counted many times. This chain joins TRBV7-3 and TRBJ2-3; unclear D gene. V was shortened by 2 bases and J by 1 base, with 4 bases between the two germline ends. CDR3 size: 13 residues. Germline V lookup: CDR1 SGHTA, CDR2 FQGTGA. The CDR3 is CASSLQGTDTQYF. The DNA of the CDR3 is TGTGCCAGCAGCTTACAAGGCACAGATACGCAGTATTTT.

This clonotype has only a few counts. V is TRBV7-2 and J is TRBJ2-1; the D gene is possibly TRBD2 (6 bases). Germline V lookup: CDR1 SGHTA, CDR2 FQGNSA. Trimming took 6 bases from V and 3 from J, leaving 9 bases between them. The CDR3 contains 13 residues. DNA of the CDR3: TGTGCCAGCAGTTTGACTAGCTACAATGAGCAGTTCTTC. Translation gives CASSLTSYNEQFF.

This clonotype has a handful of counts. The rearrangement uses TRBV5-1 and TRBJ1-2; no firm D call. V dropped 3 bases and J dropped 4 bases, with 13 bases sitting between them. Germline lookup yields CDR1 SGHRS and CDR2 YFSETQ. This CDR3 contains 14 residues. CDR3 coding DNA: TGCGCCAGCAGCTCTCCAGGTCAACTCTATGGCTACACCTTC. Translated: CASSSPGQLYGYTF.

This clonotype was observed a handful of times. The V gene is TRBV4-1, the J gene TRBJ2-3, with D possibly matching TRBD1 (5 bases). The germline V gene has CDR1 MGHRA and CDR2 YSYEKL. Trimming took 0 bases from V and 2 from J, leaving 9 bases between them. The CDR3 totals 15 residues. This CDR3 is CASSQDPRATDTQYF. In DNA, the CDR3 is TGCGCCAGCAGCCAAGATCCCAGGGCCACAGATACGCAGTATTTT.

There are a few counts of this clonotype. V is TRBV3-1 and J is TRBJ2-6, with D possibly matching TRBD2 (5 bases). Germline CDR1 reads LGHDT; CDR2 reads YNNKEL (reference sequence). The CDR3 contains 13 residues. Trimming took off 7 bases at V and 4 bases at J, with 8 bases between the two ends. CDR3 bases: TGTGCCAGCACACAGCGGGGGGCCAACGTCCTGACTTTC. Translation: CASTQRGANVLTF.

In this sample, this clonotype turned up many times. This sequence joins TRBV20-1 and TRBJ1-1; D is unclear. The V end was cut by 6 bases, the J end by 1 base, with 12 bases between. Germline V gene sequence: CDR1 DFQATT, CDR2 SNEGSKA (reference sequence). This CDR3 has 13 residues. The CDR3 DNA reads as TGCAGTGCCAGCCCGAGAGCGAACACTGAAGCTTTCTTT. Its translation is CSASPRANTEAFF.

This clonotype showed up many times. V usage is TRBV12-3 or TRBV12-4 and J usage is TRBJ1-1; D unresolved. This CDR3 has 13 amino acids. V dropped 3 bases and J dropped 2 bases, with 7 bases sitting between them. The CDR3 DNA reads as TGTGCCAGCAGTTTTCACGGCAACACTGAAGCTTTCTTT. Amino acid sequence: CASSFHGNTEAFF.

This clonotype has at least ten counts. This chain joins TRBV4-2 and TRBJ2-3; tentative D call: TRBD1 (5 bases). Germline-derived CDR1 and CDR2 are LGHNA and YNFKEQ. This CDR3 region has 13 residues. V dropped 3 bases and J dropped 6 bases, with 10 bases sitting between them. This chain's CDR3 is CASSHRAQDTQYF. The DNA of the CDR3 is TGTGCCAGCAGCCACAGGGCCCAGGATACGCAGTATTTT.

This clonotype was observed at least ten times. This chain joins TRBV12-3 or TRBV12-4 and TRBJ1-4; D ambiguous. This CDR3 is 15 amino acids long. V dropped 3 bases and J dropped 8 bases, with 16 bases sitting between them. The chain's CDR3 is CASSLSRERKEKLFF. The DNA of the CDR3 is TGTGCCAGCAGTTTGAGTCGCGAAAGGAAGGAAAAACTGTTTTTT.

This clonotype was detected a few times. The gene calls are TRBV3-1 and TRBJ1-6; no definite D call. There are 14 residues in the CDR3. Germline V gene data show CDR1 as LGHDT and CDR2 as YNNKEL (reference sequence). Trimming took off 0 bases at V and 7 bases at J, with 7 bases between the two ends. The CDR3 bases are TGTGCCAGCAGCCAAGATTACGGCAATTCACCCCTCCACTTT. Protein product: CASSQDYGNSPLHF.

In the case of this clonotype: This may be a read error, as it is one base from a much larger clone. The chain employs TRBV7-2 and TRBJ2-1, with 13 bases lining up with TRBD2. The CDR3 loop spans 15 amino acids. The germline gives CDR1 SGHTA, CDR2 FQGNSA. The CDR3 bases are TGTGCCGGCAGCCTATGGACTAGCGGGAGCACTGAGCAGTTCTTC. Protein product: CAGSLWTSGSTEQFF.

The gene calls are TRBV5-6 and TRBJ2-3; D uncertain. V was cut by 1 base and J by 4 bases, with 7 bases left in between. CDR3 length: 13 amino acids. Germline V gene lookup returns CDR1 SGHDT and CDR2 YYEEEE. The CDR3 region is CASSLLDPDTQYF. In DNA form, the CDR3 reads TGTGCCAGCAGCTTGCTGGACCCAGATACGCAGTATTTT.

This sequence joins TRBV6-1 and TRBJ1-1, with a weak D call TRBD1 (6 bases). CDR1 MNHNS and CDR2 SASEGT come from the germline V gene. Trimming removed 0 bases from V and 5 bases from J, with 19 bases in between. CDR3 length: 17 residues. The CDR3 here is CASSEARVTGSRTEAFF. The CDR3 DNA sequence: TGTGCCAGCAGTGAAGCGCGGGTGACAGGAAGTCGGACTGAAGCTTTCTTT.

This clonotype has more than one count but fewer than ten. J is TRBJ2-5 and V is TRBV4-1; 9 bases fit TRBD2. Looked up from germline, CDR1 is MGHRA and CDR2 is YSYEKL. The CDR3 has 14 amino acids. Trimming removed 1 base from V and 4 bases from J; junction bases left unmatched: 1. CDR3 DNA: TGCGCCAGCAGCCAAGTAGCGGGAGCAGAGACCCAGTACTTC. Protein sequence: CASSQVAGAETQYF.

The gene calls are TRBV30 and TRBJ1-2; no clear D. Germline V lookup: CDR1 GTSNPN, CDR2 SVGIG (reference sequence). Between the trimmed V and J ends, which lost 7 bases and 4 bases, there was a span of 13 bases. The CDR3 extends over 12 amino acids. CDR3 nucleotide sequence: TGTGCCTCATCCGGCGGTGGCTATGGCTACACCTTC. This codes for CASSGGGYGYTF.

This clonotype has just a few counts. The V and J genes are TRBV20-1 and TRBJ2-7; D gene ambiguous. CDR1 is DFQATT and CDR2 is SNEGSKA in the germline V gene (reference sequence). The germline V and J ends were trimmed by 3 bases and 0 bases, with 9 bases remaining between them. The CDR3 is made up of 13 amino acids. The CDR3 loop reads CSARVVSSYEQYF. The DNA of the CDR3 is TGCAGTGCTAGGGTGGTTAGCTCCTACGAGCAGTACTTC.

The chain has TRBV28 and TRBJ2-7; D is uncertain. Germline values: CDR1 MDHEN, CDR2 SYDVKM. Deletions cut 3 bases from V and 6 bases from J, with 9 bases between. This CDR3 comprises 12 residues. The CDR3 loop reads CASSFSGFEQYF. CDR3 DNA: TGTGCCAGCAGTTTTTCCGGGTTCGAGCAGTACTTC. Supplemented by reference TRBV28 and TRBJ2-7, the full variable domain reads DVKVTQSSRYLVKRTGEKVFLECVQDMDHENMFWYRQDPGLGLRLIYFSYDVKMKEKGDIPEGYSVSREKKERFSLILESASTNQTSMYLCASSFSGFEQYFGPGTRLTVT.

This clonotype was recorded a few times. The DNA for the CDR3 is TGCAGTGCTAGAGATGGGCAGGTACCCTACGAGCAGTACTTC. Protein: CSARDGQVPYEQYF. V and J are TRBV20-1 and TRBJ2-7, with no clear D. The CDR3 is made up of 14 amino acids. The germline gives CDR1 DFQATT, CDR2 SNEGSKA (reference sequence). V was shortened by 0 bases and J by 2 bases, with 11 bases between the two germline ends.

On this clonotype: A much larger clone lies one base from this, so it may be a read error. Here the CDR3 reads CASSLGCARQYF. CDR3 DNA sequence: TGTGCCAGCAGCTTAGGATGCGCTAGGCAGTACTTC. V gene TRBV7-9 combines with J gene TRBJ2-7; D is unresolved. The CDR3 is 12 amino acids. Per the germline V gene, CDR1 is SEHNR and CDR2 is FQNEAQ (reference sequence). Deletions cut 1 base from V and 9 bases from J, with 10 bases between.